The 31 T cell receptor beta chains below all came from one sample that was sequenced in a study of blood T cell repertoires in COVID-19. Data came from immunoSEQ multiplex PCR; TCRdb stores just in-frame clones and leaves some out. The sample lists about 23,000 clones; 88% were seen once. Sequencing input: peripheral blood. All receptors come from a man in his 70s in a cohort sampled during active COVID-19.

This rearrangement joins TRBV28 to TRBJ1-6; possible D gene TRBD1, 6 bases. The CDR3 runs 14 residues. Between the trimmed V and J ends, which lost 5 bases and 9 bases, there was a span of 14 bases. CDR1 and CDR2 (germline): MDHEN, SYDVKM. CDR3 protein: CASSPETGFSPLHF. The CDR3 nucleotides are TGTGCCAGCAGTCCCGAGACAGGTTTTTCACCCCTCCACTTT. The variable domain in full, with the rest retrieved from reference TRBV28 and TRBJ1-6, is DVKVTQSSRYLVKRTGEKVFLECVQDMDHENMFWYRQDPGLGLRLIYFSYDVKMKEKGDIPEGYSVSREKKERFSLILESASTNQTSMYLCASSPETGFSPLHFGNGTRLTVT.

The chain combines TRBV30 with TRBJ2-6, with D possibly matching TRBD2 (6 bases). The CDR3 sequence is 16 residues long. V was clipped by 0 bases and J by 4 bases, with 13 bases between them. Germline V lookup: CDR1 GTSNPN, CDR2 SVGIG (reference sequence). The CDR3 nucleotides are TGTGCCTGGAGTGTATTGGGGGGACCGGGGGCCAACGTCCTGACTTTC. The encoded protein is CAWSVLGGPGANVLTF. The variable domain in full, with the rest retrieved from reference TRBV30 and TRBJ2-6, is SQTIHQWPATLVQPVGSPLSLECTVEGTSNPNLYWYRQAAGRGLQLLFYSVGIGQISSEVPQNLSASRPQDRQFILSSKKLLLSDSGFYLCAWSVLGGPGANVLTFGAGSRLTVL.

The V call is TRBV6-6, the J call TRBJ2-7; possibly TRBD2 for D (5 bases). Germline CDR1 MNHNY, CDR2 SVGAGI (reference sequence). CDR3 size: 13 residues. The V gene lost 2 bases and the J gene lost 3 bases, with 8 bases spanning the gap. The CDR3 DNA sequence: TGTGCCAGCAGTTACGAGGGCAGCTACGAGCAGTACTTC. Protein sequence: CASSYEGSYEQYF.

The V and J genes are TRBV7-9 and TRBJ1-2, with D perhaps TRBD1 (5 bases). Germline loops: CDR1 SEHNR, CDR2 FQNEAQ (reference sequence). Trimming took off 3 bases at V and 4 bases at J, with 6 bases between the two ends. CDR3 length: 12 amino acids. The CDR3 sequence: CASSFDSYGYTF. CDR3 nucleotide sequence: TGTGCCAGCAGCTTCGACAGCTATGGCTACACCTTC.

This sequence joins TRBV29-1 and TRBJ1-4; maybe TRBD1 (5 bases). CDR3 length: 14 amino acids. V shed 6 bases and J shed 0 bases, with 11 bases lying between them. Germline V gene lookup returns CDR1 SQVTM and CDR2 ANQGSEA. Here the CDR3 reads CSVGIGATNEKLFF. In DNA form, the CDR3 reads TGCAGCGTGGGAATAGGGGCAACTAATGAAAAACTGTTTTTT.

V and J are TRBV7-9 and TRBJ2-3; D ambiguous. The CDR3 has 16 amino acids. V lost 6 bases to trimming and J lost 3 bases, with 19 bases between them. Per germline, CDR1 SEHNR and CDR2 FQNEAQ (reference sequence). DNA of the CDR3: TGTGCCAGCAGAAACCAGGAAATAGGTCCAACAGATACGCAGTATTTT. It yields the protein CASRNQEIGPTDTQYF.

The DNA of the CDR3 is TGTGCCAGCAGTTGGGGGGGGCAGGTCTATGGCTACACCTTC. Residues: CASSWGGQVYGYTF. The rearrangement joins TRBV28 to TRBJ1-2; tentatively, D is TRBD1 (6 bases). This CDR3 is built from 14 residues. Germline values: CDR1 MDHEN, CDR2 SYDVKM. V gave up 4 bases and J gave up 4 bases, with 13 bases separating them.

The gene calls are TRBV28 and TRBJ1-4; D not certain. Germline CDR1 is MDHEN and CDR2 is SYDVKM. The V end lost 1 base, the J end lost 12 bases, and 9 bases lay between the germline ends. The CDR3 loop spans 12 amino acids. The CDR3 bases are TGTGCCAGCAGTTTATTGGGAGCTGAACTGTTTTTT. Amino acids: CASSLLGAELFF.

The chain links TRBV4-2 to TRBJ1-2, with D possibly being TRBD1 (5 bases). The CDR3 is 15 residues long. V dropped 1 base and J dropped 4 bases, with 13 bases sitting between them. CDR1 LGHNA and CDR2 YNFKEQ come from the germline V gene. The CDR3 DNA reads TGTGCCAGCAGCCAAGGGCAGGGCCAATCCTATGGCTACACCTTC. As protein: CASSQGQGQSYGYTF.

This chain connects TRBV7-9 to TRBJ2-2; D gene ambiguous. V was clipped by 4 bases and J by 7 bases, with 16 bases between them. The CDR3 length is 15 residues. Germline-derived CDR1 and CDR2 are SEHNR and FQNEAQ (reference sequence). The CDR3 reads CASSYERGLGGELFF. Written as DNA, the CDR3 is TGTGCCAGCAGCTACGAGCGCGGCTTAGGCGGGGAGCTGTTTTTT.

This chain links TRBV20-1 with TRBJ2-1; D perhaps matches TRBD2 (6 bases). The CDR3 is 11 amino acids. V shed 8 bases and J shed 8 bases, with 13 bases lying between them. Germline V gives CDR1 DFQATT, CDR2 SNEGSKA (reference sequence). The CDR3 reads CSPLAGHEQFF. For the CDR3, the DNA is TGCAGTCCCCTGGCGGGACATGAGCAGTTCTTC.

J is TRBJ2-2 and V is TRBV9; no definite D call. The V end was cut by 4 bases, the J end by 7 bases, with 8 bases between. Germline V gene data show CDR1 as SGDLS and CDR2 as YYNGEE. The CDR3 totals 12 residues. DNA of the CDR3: TGTGCCAGCAGCCTTGACATCGGGGAGCTGTTTTTT. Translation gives CASSLDIGELFF.

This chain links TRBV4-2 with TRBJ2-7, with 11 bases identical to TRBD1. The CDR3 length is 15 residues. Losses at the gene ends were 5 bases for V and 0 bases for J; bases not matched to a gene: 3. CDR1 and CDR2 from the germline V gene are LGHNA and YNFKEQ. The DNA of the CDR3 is TGTGCCAGCAGCACCGGGACAGGGGGCTCCTACGAGCAGTACTTC. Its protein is CASSTGTGGSYEQYF.

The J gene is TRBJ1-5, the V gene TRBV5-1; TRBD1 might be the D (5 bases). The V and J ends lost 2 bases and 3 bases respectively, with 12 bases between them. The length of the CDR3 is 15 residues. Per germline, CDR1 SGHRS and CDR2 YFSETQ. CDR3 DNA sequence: TGCGCCAGCAGCTTTCTCGGGGGGACCAATCAGCCCCAGCATTTT. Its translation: CASSFLGGTNQPQHF.

CDR3: CASSVVPSWGNEQFF. The CDR3 nucleotides are TGTGCCAGCAGCGTAGTCCCTAGCTGGGGCAATGAGCAGTTCTTC. The chain is built from TRBV9 and TRBJ2-1; D is perhaps TRBD2 (5 bases). V was clipped by 0 bases and J by 6 bases, with 13 bases between them. CDR3 size: 15 residues. Germline V lookup: CDR1 SGDLS, CDR2 YYNGEE.

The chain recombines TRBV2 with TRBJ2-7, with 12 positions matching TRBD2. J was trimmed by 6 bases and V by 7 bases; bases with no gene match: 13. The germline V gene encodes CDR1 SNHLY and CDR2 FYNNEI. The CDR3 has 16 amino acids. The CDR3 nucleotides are TGTGCCAGCATCGAAGCCCCGACTAGCGGGAGATCCGAGCAGTACTTC. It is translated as CASIEAPTSGRSEQYF.

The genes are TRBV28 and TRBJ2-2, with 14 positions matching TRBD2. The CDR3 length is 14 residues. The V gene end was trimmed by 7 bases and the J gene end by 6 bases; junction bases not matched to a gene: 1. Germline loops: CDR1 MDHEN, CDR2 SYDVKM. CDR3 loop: CASKTSGRAGELFF. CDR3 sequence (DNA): TGTGCCAGCAAGACTAGCGGGAGGGCCGGGGAGCTGTTTTTT.

The CDR3, as DNA: TGTGCCAGCAGTTTTGAGGGAGCGAGGAATGAGCAGTTCTTC. This codes for CASSFEGARNEQFF. The genes are TRBV28 and TRBJ2-1; weak D call: TRBD2 (5 bases). There are 14 residues in the CDR3. Trimming cost V 3 bases and J 7 bases, with 13 bases left between them. The germline CDR1 and CDR2 sequences are MDHEN and SYDVKM.

CDR3 in DNA: TGTGCCAGCAGCTTAGGGTACAACTCCTACGAGCAGTACTTC. Translation: CASSLGYNSYEQYF. This chain uses TRBV7-6 with TRBJ2-7; D gene uncertain. Germline-derived CDR1 and CDR2 are SGHVS and FNYEAQ. This CDR3 region has 14 residues. Trimming removed 1 base from V and 0 bases from J, with 7 bases in between.

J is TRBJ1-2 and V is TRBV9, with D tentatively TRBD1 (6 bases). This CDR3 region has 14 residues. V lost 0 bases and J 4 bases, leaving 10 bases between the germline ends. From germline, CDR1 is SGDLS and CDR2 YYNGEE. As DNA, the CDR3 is TGTGCCAGCAGCGTAGATAAAGGGGGCTATGGCTACACCTTC. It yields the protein CASSVDKGGYGYTF.

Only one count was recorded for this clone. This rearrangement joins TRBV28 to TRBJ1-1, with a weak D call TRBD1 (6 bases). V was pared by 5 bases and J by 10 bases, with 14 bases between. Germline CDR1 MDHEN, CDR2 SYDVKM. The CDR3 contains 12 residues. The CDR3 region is CASSPNRVRAFF. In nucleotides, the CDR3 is TGTGCCAGCAGTCCTAACAGGGTTCGAGCTTTCTTT.

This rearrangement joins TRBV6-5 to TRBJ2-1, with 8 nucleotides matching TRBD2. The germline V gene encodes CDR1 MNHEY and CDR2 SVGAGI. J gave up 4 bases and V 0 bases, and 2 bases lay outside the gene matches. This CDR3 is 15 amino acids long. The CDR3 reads CASSYSGTRYNEQFF. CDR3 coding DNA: TGTGCCAGCAGTTACTCTGGGACTAGATACAATGAGCAGTTCTTC.

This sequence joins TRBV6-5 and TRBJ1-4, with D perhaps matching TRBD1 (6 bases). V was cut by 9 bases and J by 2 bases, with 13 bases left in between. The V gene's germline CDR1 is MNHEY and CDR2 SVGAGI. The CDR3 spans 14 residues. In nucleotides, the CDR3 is TGTGCCAGTTCTTGGACAGACACTAATGAAAAACTGTTTTTT. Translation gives CASSWTDTNEKLFF.

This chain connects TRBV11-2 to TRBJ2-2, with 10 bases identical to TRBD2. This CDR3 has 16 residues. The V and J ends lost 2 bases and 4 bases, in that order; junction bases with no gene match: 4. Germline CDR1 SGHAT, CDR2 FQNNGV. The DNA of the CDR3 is TGTGCCAGCAGCTTACTAGCGGGAGAGGTCACCGGGGAGCTGTTTTTT. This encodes CASSLLAGEVTGELFF.

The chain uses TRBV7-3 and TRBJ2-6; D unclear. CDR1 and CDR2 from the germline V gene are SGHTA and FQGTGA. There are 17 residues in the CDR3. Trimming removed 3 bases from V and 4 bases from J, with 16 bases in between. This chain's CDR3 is CASSLMALSSGANVLTF. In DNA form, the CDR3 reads TGTGCCAGCAGCTTGATGGCCTTGTCCTCAGGGGCCAACGTCCTGACTTTC.

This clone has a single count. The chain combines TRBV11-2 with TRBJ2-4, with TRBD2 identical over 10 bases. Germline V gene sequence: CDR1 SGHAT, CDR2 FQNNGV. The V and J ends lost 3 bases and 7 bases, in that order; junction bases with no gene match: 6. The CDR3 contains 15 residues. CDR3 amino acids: CASSFTQTSGNIQYF. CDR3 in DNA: TGTGCCAGCAGCTTCACCCAGACTAGCGGGAACATTCAGTACTTC.

The chain's CDR3 is CASSQDRGARGDTQYF. In nucleotides, the CDR3 is TGTGCCAGCAGCCAAGATCGCGGAGCTAGAGGGGATACGCAGTATTTT. The rearrangement links TRBV3-1 (or the pseudogene TRBV3-2) to TRBJ2-3; perhaps TRBD2 as D (5 bases). The V and J ends lost 0 bases and 6 bases respectively, with 16 bases between them. Germline values: CDR1 LGHDT, CDR2 YNNKEL (reference sequence). This CDR3 has 16 amino acids.

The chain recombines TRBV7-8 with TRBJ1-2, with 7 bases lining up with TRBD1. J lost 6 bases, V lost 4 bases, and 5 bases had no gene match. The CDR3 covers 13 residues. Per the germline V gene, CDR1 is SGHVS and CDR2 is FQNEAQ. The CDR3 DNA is TGTGCCAGCAGCTATGACAGGGTCCATGGCTACACCTTC. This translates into CASSYDRVHGYTF.

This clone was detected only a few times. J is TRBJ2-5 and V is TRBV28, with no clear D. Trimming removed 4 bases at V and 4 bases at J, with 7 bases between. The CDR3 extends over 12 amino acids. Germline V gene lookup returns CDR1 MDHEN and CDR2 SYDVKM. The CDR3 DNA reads TGTGCCAGCAGTTCCCCCGGAGAGACCCAGTACTTC. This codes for CASSSPGETQYF.

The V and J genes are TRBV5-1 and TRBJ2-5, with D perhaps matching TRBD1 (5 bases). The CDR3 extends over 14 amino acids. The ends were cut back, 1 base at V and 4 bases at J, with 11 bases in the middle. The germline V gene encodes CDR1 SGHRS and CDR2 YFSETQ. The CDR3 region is CASSLQGPSETQYF. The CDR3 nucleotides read TGCGCCAGCAGCTTGCAGGGCCCTTCAGAGACCCAGTACTTC.

CDR3 region: CASSVEDRGYGYTF. The CDR3 nucleotides read TGTGCCAGCAGCGTAGAGGACAGGGGCTATGGCTACACCTTC. The chain joins TRBV9 to TRBJ1-2; 9 bases line up with TRBD1. V was clipped by 0 bases and J by 4 bases; unmatched bases: 1. This CDR3 has 14 residues. Per germline, CDR1 SGDLS and CDR2 YYNGEE.